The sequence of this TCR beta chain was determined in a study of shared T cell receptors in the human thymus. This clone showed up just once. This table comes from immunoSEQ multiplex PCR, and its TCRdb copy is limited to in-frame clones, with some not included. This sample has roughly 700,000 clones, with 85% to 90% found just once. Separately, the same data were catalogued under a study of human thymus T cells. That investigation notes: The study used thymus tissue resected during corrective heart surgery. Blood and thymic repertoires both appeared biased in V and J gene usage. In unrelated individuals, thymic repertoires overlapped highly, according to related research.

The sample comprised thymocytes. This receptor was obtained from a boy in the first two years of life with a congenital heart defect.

The CDR3 bases are TGTGCCAGCAGCTTAGACCAGCGGTCGAACACAGATACGCAGTATTTT. Amino acids: CASSLDQRSNTDTQYF. This chain connects TRBV11-2 to TRBJ2-3; weak D call: TRBD2 (5 bases). The CDR3 runs to 16 residues. Germline CDR1 is SGHAT and CDR2 is FQNNGV. The V end was cut by 0 bases, the J end by 2 bases, with 12 bases between.